A selection of T cell receptor beta chains follows, all from one sample in a study of T cell changes during pregnancy in multiple sclerosis. Sequencing was performed with immunoSEQ multiplex PCR; in TCRdb, only in-frame clones are kept and a portion is missing. The sample contains roughly 28,000 clones, approximately 90% of which appear only once. The source material was CD4+ T cells from peripheral blood mononuclear cells, sampled in the first trimester of pregnancy. These receptors were taken from a female donor in good health, enrolled as a control in a pregnancy study. The CDR3 runs from the conserved cysteine through the conserved F or W. The D gene is left open where the match is weak. Clone size appears in some rows only: once, few, many, or a class for an expanded clone.

CDR3,DNA,D,size,V,J
CASRLAGGPAEQYF,TGTGCCAGCAGGCTAGCGGGAGGGCCGGCCGAGCAGTACTTC,TRBD2,NA,TRBV11-2,TRBJ2-7
CASSYLAVNTEAFF,TGTGCCAGCAGTTACTTGGCGGTGAACACTGAAGCTTTCTTT,NA,NA,TRBV6-6,TRBJ1-1
CASSFSSGQGDQPQHF,TGTGCCAGCAGCTTCTCCTCGGGACAGGGAGATCAGCCCCAGCATTTT,TRBD1,NA,TRBV7-8,TRBJ1-5
CASSLRQGTGEQYF,TGCGCCAGCAGCTTGCGACAGGGCACGGGGGAGCAGTACTTC,TRBD1,NA,TRBV5-1,TRBJ2-7
CASSPRSGTEAFF,TGCGCCAGCAGCCCCCGCTCAGGGACTGAAGCTTTCTTT,NA,NA,TRBV4-1,TRBJ1-1
CASSYSGRNNEKLFF,TGTGCCAGCAGTTACTCTGGCAGGAATAATGAAAAACTGTTTTTT,NA,NA,TRBV6-6,TRBJ1-4
CASSPPGQNQPQHF,TGTGCCAGCAGTCCCCCGGGACAGAATCAGCCCCAGCATTTT,TRBD1,NA,TRBV6-6,TRBJ1-5
CASSSGQGLPGELFF,TGCGCCAGCAGCTCAGGACAGGGGCTGCCCGGGGAGCTGTTTTTT,TRBD1,NA,TRBV5-1,TRBJ2-2
CASSRTSGGSTDTQYF,TGTGCCAGCAGCCGTACTAGCGGGGGGAGCACAGATACGCAGTATTTT,TRBD2,NA,TRBV7-9,TRBJ2-3
CASSPYSSGRAFLGNEQFF,TGTGCCAGCAGCCCTTACTCTAGCGGGAGGGCCTTTCTAGGCAATGAGCAGTTCTTC,TRBD2,NA,TRBV28,TRBJ2-1
CASSRGPGGEQYF,TGTGCCAGCAGCCGGGGACCAGGGGGGGAGCAGTACTTC,NA,NA,TRBV7-2,TRBJ2-7
CASSQDQLGRGETQYF,TGTGCCAGCAGCCAAGACCAACTAGGAAGGGGGGAGACCCAGTACTTC,NA,NA,TRBV14,TRBJ2-5
CASTSELAGYNEQFF,TGTGCCAGCACCTCGGAACTAGCGGGGTACAATGAGCAGTTCTTC,TRBD2,NA,TRBV6-1,TRBJ2-1
CASSYSRGGYEQYF,TGTGCCAGCAGTTACTCGAGAGGAGGGTACGAGCAGTACTTC,NA,NA,TRBV6-6,TRBJ2-7
CASRYGTGGNTIYF,TGTGCCAGCCGGTATGGGACAGGGGGAAACACCATATATTTT,TRBD1,NA,TRBV28,TRBJ1-3
CASSQYRDWNTGELFF,TGCGCCAGCAGCCAGTACCGGGACTGGAACACCGGGGAGCTGTTTTTT,NA,NA,TRBV4-1,TRBJ2-2
CASSQEGTRYNEQFF,TGCGCCAGCAGCCAAGAGGGGACTAGATACAATGAGCAGTTCTTC,TRBD2,NA,TRBV4-3,TRBJ2-1
CASSGSSYNEQFF,TGTGCCAGTAGCGGGAGCTCCTACAATGAGCAGTTCTTC,NA,NA,TRBV19,TRBJ2-1
CAIRGTGGAEQYF,TGTGCCATCAGGGGGACAGGGGGCGCCGAGCAGTACTTC,TRBD1,NA,TRBV10-3,TRBJ2-7
CASSPRGSSAFF,TGTGCCAGCAGCCCTAGGGGCTCCTCAGCTTTCTTT,NA,few,TRBV28,TRBJ1-1
CASSPGTVTYEQYF,TGTGCCAGCAGTCCCGGGACAGTCACCTACGAGCAGTACTTC,TRBD1,NA,TRBV2,TRBJ2-7
CASSLREGAGNTIYF,TGTGCCAGCAGCTTACGTGAAGGGGCGGGAAACACCATATATTTT,NA,NA,TRBV7-8,TRBJ1-3
CASSFWASNEQFF,TGTGCCAGCAGCTTCTGGGCCTCCAATGAGCAGTTCTTC,NA,NA,TRBV7-2,TRBJ2-1
CASSQEGWGPSGNTIYF,TGTGCCAGCAGCCAAGAAGGATGGGGGCCATCTGGAAACACCATATATTTT,NA,NA,TRBV4-2,TRBJ1-3
CAISEGSGREKFF,TGTGCCATCAGTGAGGGTAGCGGGAGAGAAAAGTTCTTC,TRBD2,NA,TRBV10-3,TRBJ2-1
CASKLLGQPAFF,TGTGCCAGCAAATTACTAGGACAGCCGGCTTTCTTT,NA,NA,TRBV6-6,TRBJ1-1
CASSLAQGKYGYTF,TGTGCCAGCAGCTTAGCCCAGGGAAAATATGGCTACACCTTC,NA,NA,TRBV7-2,TRBJ1-2
CASSGEFFEKLFF,TGTGCCAGCAGTGGGGAGTTTTTCGAAAAACTGTTTTTT,NA,NA,TRBV6-1,TRBJ1-4
CASRRQGTTEQYF,TGTGCCAGCAGGAGACAGGGGACTACCGAGCAGTACTTC,NA,NA,TRBV28,TRBJ2-7
CASSLEGQGPLAFF,TGCGCCAGCAGCTTGGAGGGACAGGGGCCCCTAGCTTTCTTT,TRBD1,NA,TRBV5-1,TRBJ1-1
CASRWTSGSHYEQYF,TGTGCCAGCAGATGGACTAGCGGGTCGCACTACGAGCAGTACTTC,TRBD2,NA,TRBV6-6,TRBJ2-7
CASSPTIAQGNDTQYF,TGTGCCAGCAGTCCCACGATAGCTCAGGGGAACGATACGCAGTATTTT,NA,NA,TRBV28,TRBJ2-3
CASSPGTSGTGELFF,TGTGCCAGCAGCCCCGGGACTAGCGGCACCGGGGAGCTGTTTTTT,TRBD2,NA,TRBV11-3,TRBJ2-2
CASSGSGGQPQHF,TGTGCCAGTAGTGGTTCCGGTGGTCAGCCCCAGCATTTT,NA,NA,TRBV19,TRBJ1-5
CASSSLAGVGADTQYF,TGTGCCAGCAGCTCCTTAGCGGGAGTAGGGGCGGATACGCAGTATTTT,TRBD2,NA,TRBV14,TRBJ2-3
CASSSRLAGTGELFF,TGTGCCAGCAGCTCGAGACTAGCGGGTACCGGGGAGCTGTTTTTT,TRBD2,NA,TRBV5-8,TRBJ2-2
CASSGTGWDTEAFF,TGCGCCAGCAGCGGTACAGGGTGGGACACTGAAGCTTTCTTT,NA,NA,TRBV5-1,TRBJ1-1
CASSEIPSGPYEQYF,TGCGCCAGCAGTGAGATTCCTAGCGGCCCCTACGAGCAGTACTTC,TRBD2,NA,TRBV10-2,TRBJ2-7
CASSLGGQGDHEQYF,TGTGCCAGCAGTTTGGGGGGACAGGGGGACCACGAGCAGTACTTC,TRBD1,NA,TRBV28,TRBJ2-7
CSVARASNTGELFF,TGCAGCGTTGCCCGAGCGTCGAACACCGGGGAGCTGTTTTTT,NA,NA,TRBV29-1,TRBJ2-2
CSVGTANTGELFF,TGCAGCGTTGGGACTGCGAACACCGGGGAGCTGTTTTTT,NA,NA,TRBV29-1,TRBJ2-2
CASSVGDSPPYNEQFF,TGTGCCAGCAGCGTAGGGGACAGTCCACCCTACAATGAGCAGTTCTTC,TRBD1,once,TRBV9,TRBJ2-1
CASSLGGSSGTMVSPLHF,TGTGCCAGCAGCTTAGGGGGTTCTTCCGGGACTATGGTATCACCCCTCCACTTT,NA,NA,TRBV7-2,TRBJ1-6
CASSGPQVSTDTQYF,TGTGCCAGCAGCGGGCCACAGGTGAGCACAGATACGCAGTATTTT,NA,NA,TRBV7-8,TRBJ2-3
CATSREQAEEKLFF,TGTGCCACCAGCAGAGAACAGGCCGAAGAAAAACTGTTTTTT,NA,NA,TRBV15,TRBJ1-4
CASSSGQQVHF,TGTGCCAGCAGCTCAGGACAGCAGGTCCACTTT,NA,NA,TRBV5-6,TRBJ1-6
CASTRRGTVNEQFF,TGTGCCAGCACCCGCAGAGGGACAGTCAATGAGCAGTTCTTC,TRBD1,NA,TRBV2,TRBJ2-1
CASSQEPGTSGGSGELFF,TGCGCCAGCAGCCAAGAGCCCGGGACTAGCGGGGGTAGCGGGGAGCTGTTTTTT,TRBD2,once,TRBV4-1,TRBJ2-2
CASSGFGGADNEQFF,TGTGCCAGCAGTGGTTTTGGGGGGGCCGACAATGAGCAGTTCTTC,NA,NA,TRBV2,TRBJ2-1
CASTNRGADTQYF,TGTGCCAGCACAAACAGGGGGGCAGATACGCAGTATTTT,TRBD1,NA,TRBV6-1,TRBJ2-3
CATSRVSGGYNEQFF,TGTGCCACCAGCAGAGTTAGCGGGGGCTACAATGAGCAGTTCTTC,TRBD2,NA,TRBV15,TRBJ2-1
CASTLGRGGKSNGYTF,TGTGCCAGCACCCTGGGAAGGGGGGGCAAGTCAAATGGCTACACCTTC,NA,NA,TRBV11-2,TRBJ1-2
CASSSLGTSGGYEQYF,TGTGCCAGCAGTTCTCTAGGGACTAGCGGGGGTTACGAGCAGTACTTC,TRBD2,NA,TRBV28,TRBJ2-7
CASTSQGSNSPLHF,TGTGCCAGCACCTCACAGGGAAGCAATTCACCCCTCCACTTT,NA,NA,TRBV28,TRBJ1-6
CASSDAAPTGIYNSPLHF,TGCGCCAGCAGTGATGCGGCACCCACAGGGATCTATAATTCACCCCTCCACTTT,NA,once,TRBV10-1,TRBJ1-6
CASSFGPSSGNTIYF,TGTGCCAGCAGCTTTGGCCCCAGCTCTGGAAACACCATATATTTT,NA,NA,TRBV7-9,TRBJ1-3
CASSPDRAAAEGEKLFF,TGTGCCAGCAGCCCAGATCGTGCGGCGGCGGAGGGGGAAAAACTGTTTTTT,NA,NA,TRBV14,TRBJ1-4